Following are 9 T cell receptor beta chains from one sample sequenced in a study of tumor-infiltrating lymphocytes in localized non-small cell lung cancer. Repertoires were generated with immunoSEQ multiplex PCR, while TCRdb's copy carries only in-frame clones and drops some. In the table there are about 8,900 clones, 65% to 70% of which are singletons. Sequenced material: uninvolved lung tissue not adjacent to the tumor. The receptors derive from a human donor with non-small cell lung cancer.

The V gene is TRBV19, the J gene TRBJ2-6; D gene unclear. Per the germline V gene, CDR1 is LNHDA and CDR2 is SQIVND (reference sequence). V was clipped by 5 bases and J by 0 bases, with 20 bases between them. There are 19 residues in the CDR3. In nucleotides, the CDR3 is TGTGCCAGTAGTTCGGTTTCCGGGTCCCTTGGCTCTGGGGCCAACGTCCTGACTTTC. It codes for CASSSVSGSLGSGANVLTF. Supplemented by reference TRBV19 and TRBJ2-6, the full variable domain reads DGGITQSPKYLFRKEGQNVTLSCEQNLNHDAMYWYRQDPGQGLRLIYYSQIVNDFQKGDIAEGYSVSREKKESFPLTVTSAQKNPTAFYLCASSSVSGSLGSGANVLTFGAGSRLTVL.

In this sample, this clone is medium-sized. The J gene is TRBJ1-1, the V gene TRBV18, with D maybe TRBD1 (5 bases). The CDR3 totals 13 residues. CDR1 is KGHSH, CDR2 LQKENI, per germline. Trimming took 7 bases from V and 1 from J, leaving 10 bases between them. The CDR3 protein is CASFTGGNTEAFF. The CDR3, as DNA: TGTGCCAGCTTCACGGGGGGGAACACTGAAGCTTTCTTT.

The chain has TRBV29-1 and TRBJ2-5, with 10 bases lining up with TRBD1. The germline V gene encodes CDR1 SQVTM and CDR2 ANQGSEA. The CDR3 covers 13 residues. Unmatched junction bases numbered 7, after V lost 8 bases and J lost 4 bases. The DNA of the CDR3 is TGCAGCACCCGACAGGGGGCGCGAGAGACCCAGTACTTC. This codes for CSTRQGARETQYF.

The V gene is TRBV30, the J gene TRBJ1-2, with 9 bases fitting TRBD1. The germline CDR1 and CDR2 sequences are GTSNPN and SVGIG (reference sequence). The CDR3 is 14 amino acids. V shed 5 bases and J 4 bases; nucleotides not matched to a gene: 8. The CDR3 DNA reads TGTGCCTGGGAACCGGGACAGGGAATCTATGGCTACACCTTC. Encoded protein: CAWEPGQGIYGYTF.

The chain is built from TRBV18 and TRBJ2-5, with D unclear. The CDR3 contains 13 residues. Germline CDR1 and CDR2: KGHSH and LQKENI. Trimming cost V 5 bases and J 2 bases, with 9 bases left between them. The DNA of the CDR3 is TGTGCCAGCTCAGGCAGCGAACAAGAGACCCAGTACTTC. Encoded protein: CASSGSEQETQYF.

The rearrangement joins TRBV5-1 to TRBJ1-1; 7 nucleotides match TRBD1. The CDR3 has 13 amino acids. The junction had 3 bases not matched to a gene; V was cut back by 3 bases and J by 4 bases. Germline CDR1 is SGHRS and CDR2 is YFSETQ. The CDR3 DNA reads as TGCGCCAGCAGCTCCCAGGGGGTCACTGAAGCTTTCTTT. This translates into CASSSQGVTEAFF.

In its sample, this clone ranks as large. The rearrangement uses TRBV18 and TRBJ1-2, with D tentatively TRBD1 (5 bases). The CDR3 consists of 15 residues. The germline gives CDR1 KGHSH, CDR2 LQKENI. V was shortened by 2 bases and J by 4 bases, with 14 bases between the two germline ends. The CDR3 sequence is CASSPEGRYGYGYTF. In DNA form, the CDR3 reads TGTGCCAGCTCACCAGAGGGGAGGTACGGCTATGGCTACACCTTC.

The chain carries TRBV11-2 and TRBJ2-1, with D unresolved. The germline V and J ends were trimmed by 1 base and 6 bases, with 10 bases remaining between them. This CDR3 is 14 amino acids long. Germline-derived CDR1 and CDR2 are SGHAT and FQNNGV. As DNA, the CDR3 is TGTGCCAGCAGCTTAGCCAGCTCCATCAATGAGCAGTTCTTC. Amino acid sequence: CASSLASSINEQFF.

The rearrangement uses TRBV5-1 and TRBJ2-7; weak D call: TRBD1 (5 bases). Germline CDR1 is SGHRS and CDR2 is YFSETQ. The CDR3 consists of 15 residues. Trimming stripped 5 bases from V and 4 bases from J, with 19 bases between. CDR3 nucleotides: TGCGCCAGCAGTATCTTGGGGCCGGAAAGTTACGAGCAGTACTTC. Amino acid sequence: CASSILGPESYEQYF.